This T cell receptor (beta chain) was observed in a study of memory CD8 T cells in hepatitis C reinfection. Described time point: late/post reinfection, 12 to 24 weeks after detection. TCR sequencing was done directly ex vivo on sorted cells, without expansion in vitro. Using immunoSEQ multiplex PCR, the repertoire was profiled, and TCRdb retains in-frame clones only, with some absent. The sample includes about 43,000 clones, 80% to 90% seen only once; the top ten take around 0.78%. CDR1 and CDR2 (germline): MDHEN, SYDVKM. V lost 5 bases to trimming and J lost 2 bases, with 11 bases between them. CDR3 length: 14 amino acids.

The sequenced sample was naive CD8+ T cells sorted from blood. This sequence joins TRBV28 and TRBJ2-3; D call uncertain. This TCR was sampled from a man aged 18 to 29 with hepatitis C virus infection. CDR3 sequence: CASSLPTYTDTQYF. The CDR3 coding sequence is TGTGCCAGCAGTCTCCCGACTTACACAGATACGCAGTATTTT.